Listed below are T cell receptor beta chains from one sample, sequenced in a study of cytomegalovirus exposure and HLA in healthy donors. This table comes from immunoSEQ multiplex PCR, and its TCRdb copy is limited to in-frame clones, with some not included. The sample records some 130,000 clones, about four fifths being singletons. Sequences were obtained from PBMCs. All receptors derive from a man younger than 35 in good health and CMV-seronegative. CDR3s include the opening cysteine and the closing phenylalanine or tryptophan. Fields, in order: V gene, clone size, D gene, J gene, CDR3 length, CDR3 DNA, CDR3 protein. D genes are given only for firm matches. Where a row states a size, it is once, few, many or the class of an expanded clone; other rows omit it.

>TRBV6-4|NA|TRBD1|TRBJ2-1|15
TGTGCCAGCAGTGTCGCCGGGACAGGGGGCAATGAGCAGTTCTTC
CASSVAGTGGNEQFF
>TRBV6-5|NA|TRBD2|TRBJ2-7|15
TGTGCCAGCAGTCCACCGTTAGCGGGAATCTACGAGCAGTACTTC
CASSPPLAGIYEQYF
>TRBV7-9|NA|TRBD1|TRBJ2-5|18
TGTGCCAGCATCAATATGGGACAGGGGGGATTAATCCACAAGACCCAGTACTTC
CASINMGQGGLIHKTQYF
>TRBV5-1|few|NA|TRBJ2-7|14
TGCGCCAGCAGCTTGGGACTAGGTTCTGGCGAGCAGTACTTC
CASSLGLGSGEQYF
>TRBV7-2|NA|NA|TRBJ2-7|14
TGTGCCAGCAGCGAGCAAAGGAGCTCGGGCGAGCAGTACTTC
CASSEQRSSGEQYF
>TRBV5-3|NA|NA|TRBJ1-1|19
TGTGCCAGAAGCTTCAATCAAAAGTCCGGGAGGCCGTTGAACACTGAAGCTTTCTTT
CARSFNQKSGRPLNTEAFF
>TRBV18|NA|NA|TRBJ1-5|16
TGTGCCAGCTCACCGGGTGAGGGAGGGAGCAATCAGCCCCAGCATTTT
CASSPGEGGSNQPQHF
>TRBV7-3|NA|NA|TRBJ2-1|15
TGTGCCAGCAGCCCCCAGCGCCTCTCGGGCAATGAGCAGTTCTTC
CASSPQRLSGNEQFF
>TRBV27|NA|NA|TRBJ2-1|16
TGTGCCAGCAGCCCCCTTAAGGGGGTTAGTGCGTATGAGCAGTTCTTC
CASSPLKGVSAYEQFF
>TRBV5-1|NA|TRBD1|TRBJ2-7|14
TGCGCCAGCAGCTCTCAACAGGGGGCTAGGGAGCAGTACTTC
CASSSQQGAREQYF
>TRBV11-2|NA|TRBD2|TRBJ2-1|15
TGTGCCAGCAGCTTAAATCCGGGACTACTTTTTGAGCAGTTCTTC
CASSLNPGLLFEQFF
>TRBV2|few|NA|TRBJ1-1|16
TGTGCCCCCAGGGGAGGGCTGCCCAATTTTGACACTGAAGCTTTCTTT
CAPRGGLPNFDTEAFF
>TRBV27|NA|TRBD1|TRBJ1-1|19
TGTGCCAGCAGACGTGGACAGGCTCAGAGGATCTTCATGAACACTGAAGCTTTCTTT
CASRRGQAQRIFMNTEAFF
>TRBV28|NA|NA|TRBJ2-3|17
TGTGCCAGCAGTCTCTTATCCGTGGGGCGGGGTTGGGATACGCAGTATTTT
CASSLLSVGRGWDTQYF
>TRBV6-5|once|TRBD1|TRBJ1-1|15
TGTGCCAGCAGCCAACGACAGGGTTCTGGACGCGAAGCTTTCTTT
CASSQRQGSGREAFF